The rows below give T cell receptor beta chains drawn from one sample of a study of T cell responses to AZD1222 COVID-19 vaccine. Produced via immunoSEQ multiplex PCR; TCRdb's table is partial and in-frame only. The profile covers about 180,000 clones, with about 86% appearing a single time and roughly 10% taken by the ten largest. This material consisted of peripheral blood, taken 28 days after the second AZD1222 dose. The receptors here all came from an adult who received the AZD1222 COVID-19 vaccine. Both conserved end residues are part of each CDR3. D genes are given only for firm matches. A clone size is listed for some rows: how often the clone was seen (once, few, many), or a class if it is expanded.

v_call	clone_size	j_call	d_call	cdr3_nt	cdr3_aa
TRBV7-2	NA	TRBJ2-3	NA	TGTGCCAGCAGCCAGAGGACAGCCACAGATACGCAGTATTTT	CASSQRTATDTQYF
TRBV12-3/TRBV12-4	NA	TRBJ2-5	NA	TGTGCCAGCGGACGAAGGGGGTCAGAGACCCAGTACTTC	CASGRRGSETQYF
TRBV20-1	NA	TRBJ2-5	NA	TGCAGTGCTAGTTTGGGTAGGGAGACCCAGTACTTC	CSASLGRETQYF
TRBV2	NA	TRBJ2-7	TRBD2	TGTGCCAGCGGCAGACTAGCGGGGTCCTACGAGCAGTACTTC	CASGRLAGSYEQYF
TRBV2	few	TRBJ1-5	NA	TGTGCCAGCAAGGGTTATGGGAGTAGCAATCAGCCCCAGCATTTT	CASKGYGSSNQPQHF
TRBV27	NA	TRBJ1-5	NA	TGTGCCAGCAGTTTATCCCAGGGTCAACAGCCCCAGCATTTT	CASSLSQGQQPQHF
TRBV10-3	NA	TRBJ1-1	NA	TGTGCCATCAGTGAGTCTGTCAGGAACACTGAAGCTTTCTTT	CAISESVRNTEAFF
TRBV5-6	NA	TRBJ2-3	NA	TGTGCCAGCAGCCTAGGAACTAGGATCTGGTATTTT	CASSLGTRIWYF
TRBV3-1/TRBV3-2	NA	TRBJ1-1	NA	TGTGCCAGCAGCTCGGGGACTGAAGCTTTCTTT	CASSSGTEAFF
TRBV6-5	NA	TRBJ2-5	TRBD2	TGTGCCAGCAGTCTTCCGGGGAGGGTTGAGACCCAGTACTTC	CASSLPGRVETQYF
TRBV30	NA	TRBJ1-1	TRBD1	TGTGCCTATCGGCAGGGGGGTATGAACACTGAAGCTTTCTTT	CAYRQGGMNTEAFF
TRBV4-3	NA	TRBJ2-2	NA	TGCGCCAGCAGCCAAGATGTCGGCACGGGGGAGCTGTTTTTT	CASSQDVGTGELFF
TRBV4-3	NA	TRBJ1-2	NA	TGCGCCAGCAGCCAAGATCAGGGGAGCTATGGCTACACCTTC	CASSQDQGSYGYTF
TRBV7-2	NA	TRBJ1-2	TRBD1	TGTGCCAGCAGCTTAGTCCCGGGACAGGGGAACTATGGCTACACCTTC	CASSLVPGQGNYGYTF
TRBV29-1	once	TRBJ2-3	NA	TGCAGCGTTGTACGAACAGGGTATGGGTTCACAGATACGCAGTATTTT	CSVVRTGYGFTDTQYF
TRBV7-8	NA	TRBJ2-7	NA	TGTGCCAGCAGCATCGGAGTAGGACAAGGCTACGAGCAGTACTTC	CASSIGVGQGYEQYF
TRBV5-1	once	TRBJ1-2	NA	TGCGCCAGCAGCTTGGCCCCGGAGTATGGCTACACCTTC	CASSLAPEYGYTF
TRBV5-1	once	TRBJ2-7	TRBD1	TGCGCCAGCACCCCTTCTGGGACAGGAACCAACGAGCAGTACTTC	CASTPSGTGTNEQYF